This T cell receptor (beta chain) was identified during a study of molecular identifiers for immune sequencing clone quantification. The CDR3 is 15 amino acids. Germline assignment: CDR1 SEHNR and CDR2 FQNEAQ (reference sequence). V was trimmed by 5 bases and J by 10 bases, leaving 20 bases between them. Each CDR3 protein is one row after TCRdb ran MiXCR on the PCR reads. Among over 70,000 distinct CDR3 sequences listed, more than 20% were seen once. This clonotype occurred a few times. Sequencing used naive CD8+ T cells from blood, with Jurkat cell RNA spiked in. The subset: FACS-sorted CD8+CD4-CCR7+CD45RA+ naive T cells. This TCR derives from a human donor in good health. Some libraries in this study had Jurkat cell RNA spiked in. The rearrangement joins TRBV7-9 to TRBJ1-4; D perhaps matches TRBD1 (6 bases). This chain's CDR3 is CASSTNRAPGGKLFF. CDR3 in DNA: TGTGCCAGCAGCACCAACAGGGCCCCCGGGGGAAAACTGTTTTTT.